The 9 T cell receptor beta chains below all came from one sample that was sequenced in a study of immune evolution from preneoplasia to lung adenocarcinoma. Profiled with immunoSEQ multiplex PCR; TCRdb holds only in-frame clones, not every one. The data hold 4,300 or so clones, with 76% observed a single time. The sequenced sample consisted of FFPE adjacent normal lung tissue. These receptors were collected from a person between 60 and 79 years old with lung adenocarcinoma.

This clone was counted only a few times. V usage is TRBV9 and J usage is TRBJ2-7; the D call may be TRBD1 or TRBD2 (5 bases each). From germline, CDR1 is SGDLS and CDR2 YYNGEE. V gave up 7 bases and J gave up 3 bases, with 14 bases separating them. The CDR3 extends over 13 amino acids. The CDR3 protein is CASGRGGNYEQYF. CDR3 nucleotides: TGTGCCAGCGGCCGGGGCGGAAACTACGAGCAGTACTTC.

This clone was recorded only once. The chain carries TRBV9 and TRBJ2-3; 11 positions agree with TRBD1. The germline V gene encodes CDR1 SGDLS and CDR2 YYNGEE. V dropped 6 bases and J dropped 2; count of bases not matched to a gene: 17. This CDR3 comprises 19 residues. The CDR3 is CASTHSGTGGSGLTDTQYF. The CDR3 region has the DNA TGTGCCAGCACCCATAGCGGGACAGGGGGATCTGGTCTCACAGATACGCAGTATTTT.

The rearrangement links TRBV7-2 to TRBJ2-7; TRBD2 matches 8 bases. With 5 bases clipped from V and 3 bases from J, the junction kept 12 bases outside the gene matches. Germline lookup yields CDR1 SGHTA and CDR2 FQGNSA. This CDR3 has 16 residues. The CDR3: CASSGHGGGPNYEQYF. The CDR3 bases are TGTGCCAGCAGCGGTCACGGCGGGGGGCCGAACTACGAGCAGTACTTC.

This rearrangement joins TRBV10-1 to TRBJ1-5, with D possibly being TRBD1 (5 bases). CDR1 and CDR2 (germline): WNHNN, SYGVQD (reference sequence). V lost 3 bases, J lost 8 bases, and 11 bases lay in between. This CDR3 comprises 13 residues. This CDR3 is CASSERGGEPQHF. DNA for the CDR3: TGCGCCAGCAGTGAAAGGGGTGGAGAGCCCCAGCATTTT.

This clone was seen a few times. V and J are TRBV10-1 and TRBJ1-2; D gene uncertain. The CDR3 consists of 13 residues. The V gene lost 2 bases and the J gene lost 1 base, with 5 bases spanning the gap. Germline values: CDR1 WNHNN, CDR2 SYGVQD (reference sequence). CDR3 in DNA: TGCGCCAGCAGTGAGGGGATTAACTATGGCTACACCTTC. Its protein product is CASSEGINYGYTF.

This clone was counted between two and nine times. Other DNA sequences in the sample encode the same CDR3. The chain couples TRBV5-6 to TRBJ1-2, with TRBD1 as a possible D gene (5 bases). V was shortened by 4 bases and J by 1 base, with 11 bases between the two germline ends. CDR1 is SGHDT and CDR2 is YYEEEE in the germline V gene. There are 14 residues in the CDR3. The chain's CDR3 is CASSLYDSNYGYTF. The CDR3 DNA reads TGTGCCAGCAGCCTCTACGACAGTAACTATGGCTACACCTTC.

The chain recombines TRBV5-6 with TRBJ1-1; D remains ambiguous. Trimming removed 3 bases at V and 0 bases at J, with 12 bases between. CDR3 size: 15 residues. Germline V CDR1 and CDR2: SGHDT, YYEEEE. CDR3 sequence: CASSWKRPMNTEAFF. The CDR3 nucleotides read TGTGCCAGCAGCTGGAAGAGGCCGATGAACACTGAAGCTTTCTTT.

V usage is TRBV7-2 and J usage is TRBJ2-1, with a tentative D call TRBD1 (5 bases). CDR1 SGHTA and CDR2 FQGNSA come from the germline V gene. Trimming removed 6 bases from V and 5 bases from J, with 14 bases in between. The CDR3 loop spans 14 amino acids. DNA of the CDR3: TGTGCCAGCAGTTTCCTGGGGCGCCACAATGAGCAGTTCTTC. Its translation is CASSFLGRHNEQFF.

The chain carries TRBV6-1 and TRBJ2-1; tentatively, D is TRBD2 (6 bases). The V gene's germline CDR1 is MNHNS and CDR2 SASEGT. V was pared by 6 bases and J by 5 bases, with 11 bases between. The CDR3 has 13 residues. CDR3 region: CASSLRRDNEQFF. The CDR3 bases are TGTGCCAGCAGCTTGCGGAGGGACAATGAGCAGTTCTTC.